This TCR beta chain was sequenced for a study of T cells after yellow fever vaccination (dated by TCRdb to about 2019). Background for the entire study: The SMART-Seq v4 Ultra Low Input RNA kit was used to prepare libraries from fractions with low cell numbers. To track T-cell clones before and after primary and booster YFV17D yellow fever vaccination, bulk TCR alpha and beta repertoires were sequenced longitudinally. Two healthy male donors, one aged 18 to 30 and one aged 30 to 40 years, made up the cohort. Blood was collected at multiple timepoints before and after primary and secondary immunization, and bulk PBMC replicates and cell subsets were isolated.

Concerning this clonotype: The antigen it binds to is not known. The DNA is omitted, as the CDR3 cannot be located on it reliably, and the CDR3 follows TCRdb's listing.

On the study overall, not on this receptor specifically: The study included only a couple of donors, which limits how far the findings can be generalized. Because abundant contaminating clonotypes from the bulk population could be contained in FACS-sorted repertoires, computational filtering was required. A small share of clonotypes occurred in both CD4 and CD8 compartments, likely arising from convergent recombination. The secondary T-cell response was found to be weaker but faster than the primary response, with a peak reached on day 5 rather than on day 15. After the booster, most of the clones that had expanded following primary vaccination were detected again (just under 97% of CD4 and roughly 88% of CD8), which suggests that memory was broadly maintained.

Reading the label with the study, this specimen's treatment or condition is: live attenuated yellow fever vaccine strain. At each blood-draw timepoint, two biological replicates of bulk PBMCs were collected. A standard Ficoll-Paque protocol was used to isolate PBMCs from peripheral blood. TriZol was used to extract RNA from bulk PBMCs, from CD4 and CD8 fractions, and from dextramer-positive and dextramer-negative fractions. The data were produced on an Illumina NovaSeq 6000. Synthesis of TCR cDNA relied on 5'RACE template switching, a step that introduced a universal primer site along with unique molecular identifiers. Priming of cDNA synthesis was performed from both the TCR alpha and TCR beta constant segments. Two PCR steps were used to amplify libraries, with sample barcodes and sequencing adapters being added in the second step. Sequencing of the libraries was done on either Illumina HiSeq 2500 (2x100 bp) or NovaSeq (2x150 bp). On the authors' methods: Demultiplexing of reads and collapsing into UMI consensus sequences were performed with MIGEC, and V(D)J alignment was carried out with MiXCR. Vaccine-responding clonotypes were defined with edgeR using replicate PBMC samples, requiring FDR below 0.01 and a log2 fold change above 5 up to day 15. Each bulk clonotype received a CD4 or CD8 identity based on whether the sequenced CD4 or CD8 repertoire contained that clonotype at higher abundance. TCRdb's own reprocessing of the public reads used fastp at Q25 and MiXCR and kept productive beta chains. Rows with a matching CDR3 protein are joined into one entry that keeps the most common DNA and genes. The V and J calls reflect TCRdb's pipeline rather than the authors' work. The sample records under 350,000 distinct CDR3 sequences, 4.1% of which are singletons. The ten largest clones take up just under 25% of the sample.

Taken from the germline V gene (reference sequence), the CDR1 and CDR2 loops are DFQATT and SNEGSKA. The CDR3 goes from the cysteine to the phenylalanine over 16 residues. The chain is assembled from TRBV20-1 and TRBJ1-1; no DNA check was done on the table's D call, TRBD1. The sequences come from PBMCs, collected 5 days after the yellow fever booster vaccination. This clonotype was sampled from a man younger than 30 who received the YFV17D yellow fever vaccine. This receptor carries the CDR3 CSARASGRGMATEAFF.